The 5 T cell receptor beta chains in this list originate from one sample, sequenced in a study of shared clonotypes between healthy human individuals. Terminally differentiated effector memory CD45RA+ cells were excluded by CCR7 positive selection of CD45RO-negative cells. Sequencing used immunoSEQ multiplex PCR; TCRdb keeps in-frame clones, though not all of them. Among around 2,000,000 clones listed, just over 90% were seen once. Specimen: naive CD8+ T cells from PBMCs. Every receptor here comes from a man between 18 and 35 years old in good health. Some clones in this sample may be carry-over from other donors' samples.

Worth noting for this clone: One junction end does not reproduce the germline sequence, and a read error may be involved. The chain couples TRBV2 to TRBJ2-1, with TRBD2 matching over 8 bases. This CDR3 is built from 15 residues. Germline CDR1 and CDR2: SNHLY and FYNNEI. CDR3: CASSTSGIAYDEQFF. In DNA, the CDR3 is TGTGCCAGCAGTACTAGCGGTATTGCCTACGATGAGCAGTTCTTC.

This rearrangement joins TRBV7-2 to TRBJ2-6, with D uncertain. Trimming cost V 2 bases and J 0 bases, with 5 bases left between them. CDR1 is SGHTA and CDR2 is FQGNSA in the germline V gene. The CDR3 loop spans 15 amino acids. Written as DNA, the CDR3 is TGTGCCAGCAGCTTAAGACCCTCTGGGGCCAACGTCCTGACTTTC. Its translation is CASSLRPSGANVLTF.

The V call is TRBV4-3, the J call TRBJ2-7; D not resolved. Trimming removed 3 bases from V and 2 bases from J, with 14 bases in between. This CDR3 region has 15 residues. Germline CDR1 and CDR2: LGHNA and YSLEER. The CDR3 protein is CASSQTSTRAYEQYF. The CDR3 DNA follows: TGCGCCAGCAGCCAGACATCGACAAGAGCCTACGAGCAGTACTTC.

DNA for the CDR3: TGCGCCAGCAGACTTACAGATAGCAATCAGCCCCAGCATTTT. Translated: CASRLTDSNQPQHF. The chain couples TRBV4-1 to TRBJ1-5; D not resolved. Per germline, CDR1 MGHRA and CDR2 YSYEKL. Deletions cut 6 bases from V and 0 bases from J, with 9 bases between. This CDR3 spans 14 amino acids.

The chain couples TRBV7-9 to TRBJ1-1; a possible D gene is TRBD1 (5 bases). The germline CDR1 and CDR2 sequences are SEHNR and FQNEAQ (reference sequence). There are 12 residues in the CDR3. The germline V and J ends were trimmed by 9 bases and 4 bases, with 12 bases remaining between them. The CDR3 is CASTRGSTEAFF. CDR3 bases: TGTGCCAGTACTCGGGGGAGCACTGAAGCTTTCTTT.